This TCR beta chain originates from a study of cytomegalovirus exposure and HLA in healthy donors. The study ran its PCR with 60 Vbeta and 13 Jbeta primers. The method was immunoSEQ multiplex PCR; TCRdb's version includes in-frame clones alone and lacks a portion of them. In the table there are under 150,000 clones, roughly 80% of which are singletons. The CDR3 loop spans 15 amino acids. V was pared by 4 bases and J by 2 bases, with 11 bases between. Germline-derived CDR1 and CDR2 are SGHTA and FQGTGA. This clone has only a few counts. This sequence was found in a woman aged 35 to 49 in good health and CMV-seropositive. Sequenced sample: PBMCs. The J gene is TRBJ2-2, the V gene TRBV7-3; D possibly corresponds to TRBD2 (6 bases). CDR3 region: CASSSISGNTGELFF. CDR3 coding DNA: TGTGCCAGCAGCTCTATTAGCGGAAACACCGGGGAGCTGTTTTTT.